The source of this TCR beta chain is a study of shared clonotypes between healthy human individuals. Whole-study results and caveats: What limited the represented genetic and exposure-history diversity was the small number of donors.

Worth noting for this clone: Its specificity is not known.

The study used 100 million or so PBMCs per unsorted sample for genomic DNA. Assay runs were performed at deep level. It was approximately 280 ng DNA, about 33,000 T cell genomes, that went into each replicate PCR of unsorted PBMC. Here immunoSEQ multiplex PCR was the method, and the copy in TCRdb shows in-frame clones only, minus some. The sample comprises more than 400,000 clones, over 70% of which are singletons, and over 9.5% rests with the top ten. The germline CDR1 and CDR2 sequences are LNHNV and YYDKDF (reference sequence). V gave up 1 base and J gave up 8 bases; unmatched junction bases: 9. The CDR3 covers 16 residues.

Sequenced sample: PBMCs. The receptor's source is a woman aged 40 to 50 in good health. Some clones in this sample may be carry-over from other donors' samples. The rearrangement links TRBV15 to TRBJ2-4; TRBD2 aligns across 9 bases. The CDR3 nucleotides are TGTGCCACCAGCAGAGCTGGCGGGAGGGGGGCGGACATTCAGTACTTC. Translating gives CATSRAGGRGADIQYF.